The present entry profiles one T cell receptor beta chain with its context. Its target is unknown. The sample belongs to a study of T cells in Graves' hyperthyroidism and ophthalmopathy. Study-wide findings and caveats: Among thyroid clonotypes expanded above 0.001, most also appeared in blood.

RNA transcripts yielded amplified TCR beta CDR3 regions. HTBI primers were employed in a first-round RT-PCR of the TCR CDR3. TCRdb itself ran the multiplex PCR reads through MiXCR, one entry per CDR3 protein. In the table there are around 600,000 distinct CDR3 sequences, 15% to 19% of which are singletons. V lost 7 bases, J lost 1 base, and 12 bases stayed unmatched. The CDR3 sequence is 19 residues long. CDR1 and CDR2 from the germline V gene are KGHDR and SFDVKD. The chain is built from TRBV24-1 and TRBJ2-2; 12 nucleotides align to TRBD2. Sequenced material: blood. This TCR was sampled from a woman in her 30s with Graves' hyperthyroidism. Here the CDR3 reads CATREPLAGGVKNTGELFF. The CDR3 coding sequence is TGTGCCACCAGAGAACCCCTAGCGGGAGGGGTCAAGAACACCGGGGAGCTGTTTTTT.